This T cell receptor beta chain was found in a study of early T cells in non-severe SARS-CoV-2 infection. Study as a whole: Bulk RNA taken from unsorted whole blood was sequenced, leaving chains unpaired.

As for this clonotype: As yet, its antigen is unknown. The CDR3 end shows no conserved phenylalanine or tryptophan, and so a read error is likely.

Unique molecular identifiers were added to individual cDNA molecules. TCRdb re-analysed the 5' RACE reads in MiXCR, keeping a single row per CDR3 protein. The table records over 95,000 distinct CDR3 sequences, roughly 17% of them present only once. Trimming cost V 6 bases and J 8 bases; bases outside gene matches: 23. Germline CDR1 is MNHEY and CDR2 is SVGEGT. The CDR3 is 19 amino acids. Findings and limits, study-wide: Database matching using VDJdb favored anti-spike CD8 responses, with private and CD4 specificities left missing.

The chain has TRBV6-2 or TRBV6-3 and TRBJ1-3; the match to TRBD1 covers 9 bases. This sequence originates from an adult who was a healthcare worker with PCR-confirmed SARS-CoV-2 infection or an uninfected control (not recorded which). The sample comprised whole blood. CDR3 region: CASSLLRRDRELWRDTIYS. The CDR3, as DNA: TGTGCCAGCAGCCTCCTTCGCAGGGACAGGGAGCTCTGGAGGGACACCATATATTCT.